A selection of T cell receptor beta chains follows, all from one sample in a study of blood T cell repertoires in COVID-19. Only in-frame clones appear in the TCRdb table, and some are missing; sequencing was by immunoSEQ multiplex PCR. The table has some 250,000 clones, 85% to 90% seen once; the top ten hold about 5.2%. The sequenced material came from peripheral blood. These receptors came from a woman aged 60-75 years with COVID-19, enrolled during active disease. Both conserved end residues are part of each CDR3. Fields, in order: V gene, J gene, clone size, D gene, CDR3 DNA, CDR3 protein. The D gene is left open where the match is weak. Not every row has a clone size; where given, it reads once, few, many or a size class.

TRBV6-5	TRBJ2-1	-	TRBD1	TGTGCCAGCAGTAGGGGACAGTGGGATTACAATGAGCAGTTCTTC	CASSRGQWDYNEQFF
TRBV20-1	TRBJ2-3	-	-	TGCAGTGCGCACCTAGTCGATACGCAGTATTTT	CSAHLVDTQYF
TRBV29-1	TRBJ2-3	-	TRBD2	TGCAGCGTTACTGAGGGACTAGCGGGAGATACGCAGTATTTT	CSVTEGLAGDTQYF
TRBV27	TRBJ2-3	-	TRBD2	TGTGCCAGCAGTTTTCGGGGACTAGCGGGATTTGCCAGCACAGATACGCAGTATTTT	CASSFRGLAGFASTDTQYF
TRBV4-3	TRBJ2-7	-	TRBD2	TGCGCCAGCAGCCCCCTGGCGGGAGAGCCCTCCGAGCAGTACTTC	CASSPLAGEPSEQYF
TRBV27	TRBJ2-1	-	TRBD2	TGTGCCAGCAGCCTAGATGCTAGCGGGAGCTATGAGCAGTTCTTC	CASSLDASGSYEQFF
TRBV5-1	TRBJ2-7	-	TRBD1	TGCGCCAGCAGCTGGAGGACAGGGTCCGACGAGCAGTACTTC	CASSWRTGSDEQYF
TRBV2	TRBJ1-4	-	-	TGTGCCAGCACCCTACTAGGGATTGATTTAGTACTGTTTTTT	CASTLLGIDLVLFF
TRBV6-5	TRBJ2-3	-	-	TGTGCCAGCAGTACTCGGGGAGGCACAGATACGCAGTATTTT	CASSTRGGTDTQYF
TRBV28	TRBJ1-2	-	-	TGTGCCAGCAGCCAGATGAATGTTGACTATGGCTACACCTTC	CASSQMNVDYGYTF
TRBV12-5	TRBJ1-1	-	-	TGTGCTAGTGGTTTGGCCACAGGGCTTGGAGAAGCTGAAGCTTTCTTT	CASGLATGLGEAEAFF
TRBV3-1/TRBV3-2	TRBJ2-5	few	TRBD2	TGTGCCAGCAGCCAACTTAGCGGGAGTTTGGTGGAGACCCAGTACTTC	CASSQLSGSLVETQYF
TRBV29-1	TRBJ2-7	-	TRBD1	TGCAGCGTTGGGGGACAGGGTACCCCCGAGCAGTACTTC	CSVGGQGTPEQYF
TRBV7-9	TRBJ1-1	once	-	TGTGCCAGCAGCTTTAACAGGGTTTCGGAAGCTTTCTTT	CASSFNRVSEAFF
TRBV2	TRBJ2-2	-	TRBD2	TGTGCCAGCAGTAGACCTAGCGGGCCAAACACCGGGGAGCTGTTTTTT	CASSRPSGPNTGELFF
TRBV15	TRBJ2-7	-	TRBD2	TGTGCCACCAGCAGAGATAGGGCGGGAGGGAACGAGCAGTACTTC	CATSRDRAGGNEQYF
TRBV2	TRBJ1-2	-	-	TGTGCCAGGGTACCGACAGGTCCTAACTATGGCTACACCTTC	CARVPTGPNYGYTF
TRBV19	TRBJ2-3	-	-	TGTGCCAGTAGTTTAGGGAATAGGAGGGGAATATACTCGCAGTATTTT	CASSLGNRRGIYSQYF
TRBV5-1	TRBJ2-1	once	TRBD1	TGCGCCAGCAAAATGGCAGGGGGAATATTCAATGAGCAGTTCTTC	CASKMAGGIFNEQFF
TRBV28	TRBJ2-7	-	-	TGTGCCAGCAGTGACAGGCTAGAGGAGCAGTACTTC	CASSDRLEEQYF
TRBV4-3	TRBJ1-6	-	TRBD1	TGCGCCAGCAGCCAAGATATAGGGACAGGGACGGCGCGTTCACCCCTCCACTTT	CASSQDIGTGTARSPLHF
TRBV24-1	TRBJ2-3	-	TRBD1	TGTGCCACCCACGGGACAGGCACAGATACGCAGTATTTT	CATHGTGTDTQYF
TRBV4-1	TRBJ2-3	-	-	TGCGCCAGCAGCCAAGGTCTGGGCAGCACAGATACGCAGTATTTT	CASSQGLGSTDTQYF
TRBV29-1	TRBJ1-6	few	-	TGCAGCGCCCGCACCAGCTCCTATAATTCACCCCTCCACTTT	CSARTSSYNSPLHF
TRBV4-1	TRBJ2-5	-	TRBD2	TGCGCCAGCAGCCAAGTGAGGCTAGCGGGACAACCTTCGCAAGAGACCCAGTACTTC	CASSQVRLAGQPSQETQYF
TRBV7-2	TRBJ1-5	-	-	TGTGCCAGCAGCTTAGGAGGTCAGCCCCAGCATTTT	CASSLGGQPQHF
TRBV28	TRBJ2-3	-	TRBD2	TGTGCCAGCAGTTTATCCCAACTAGCGGGGTTCGGCGATACGCAGTATTTT	CASSLSQLAGFGDTQYF
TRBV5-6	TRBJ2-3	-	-	TGTGCCAGCAGCCCCTTCCTTAGCACAGATACGCAGTATTTT	CASSPFLSTDTQYF
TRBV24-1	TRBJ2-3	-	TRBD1	TGTGCCACCAGTGATTTGGGGACAGGGGGATGGTCAGATACGCAGTATTTT	CATSDLGTGGWSDTQYF
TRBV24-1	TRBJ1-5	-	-	TGTGCCACCAGTGTCTCAGGCAATCAGCCCCAGCATTTT	CATSVSGNQPQHF
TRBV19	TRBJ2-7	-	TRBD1	TGTGCCAGTAGTATCGCCGGGACAGGGAGCTACGAGCAGTACTTC	CASSIAGTGSYEQYF
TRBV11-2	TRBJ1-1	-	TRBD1	TGTGCCAGCAGCTTCCCAGGGGGCGGGCCTGAAGCTTTCTTT	CASSFPGGGPEAFF
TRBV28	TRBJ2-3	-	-	TGTGCCAGCAGACACTGGGGAGTTGGTACAGATACGCAGTATTTT	CASRHWGVGTDTQYF
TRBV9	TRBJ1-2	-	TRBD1	TGTGCCAGCAGCGTGAGCGGGACAGGGGCTGGCTACACCTTC	CASSVSGTGAGYTF
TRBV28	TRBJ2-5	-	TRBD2	TGTGCCAGCAGGTCCGGGACTAGCGGGAGAGGGGAGACCCAGTACTTC	CASRSGTSGRGETQYF
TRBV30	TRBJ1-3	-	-	TGTGCCTGGAGCCGCCGGGGGACCTCTGGAAACACCATATATTTT	CAWSRRGTSGNTIYF
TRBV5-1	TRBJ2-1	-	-	TGCGCCAGCAGCTTCGTTCGGGACAACAATGAGCAGTTCTTC	CASSFVRDNNEQFF
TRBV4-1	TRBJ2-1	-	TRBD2	TGCGCCAGCAGCCAAGCTAGCGGGAGGCCCCATGAGCAGTTCTTC	CASSQASGRPHEQFF
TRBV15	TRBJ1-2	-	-	TGTGCCACCAGCATGGAGCAGGGTAACAACTATGGCTACACCTTC	CATSMEQGNNYGYTF
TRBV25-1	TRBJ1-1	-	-	TGTGCCAGCAGTGAACCGGGGGGGGGCAGGAACACTGAAGCTTTCTTT	CASSEPGGGRNTEAFF
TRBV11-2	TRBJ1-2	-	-	TGTGCCAGCAGCCCGGGGTACTATGGCTACACCTTC	CASSPGYYGYTF
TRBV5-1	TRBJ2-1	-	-	TGCGCCAGCAGCGGAAACAGGGAGAGCGAGCAGTTCTTC	CASSGNRESEQFF
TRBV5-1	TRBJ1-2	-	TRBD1	TGCGCCAGCAGCATGTTACAGGGGGGAGGCTATGGCTACACCTTC	CASSMLQGGGYGYTF
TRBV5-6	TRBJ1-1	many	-	TGTGCCAGCAGCTGGGGCTTGAACACTGAAGCTTTCTTT	CASSWGLNTEAFF
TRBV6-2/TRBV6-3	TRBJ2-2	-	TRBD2	TGTGCCAGCAGTTATGGGACTAGCGGTCCGGCCGGGGAGCTGTTTTTT	CASSYGTSGPAGELFF
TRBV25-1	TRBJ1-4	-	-	TGTGCCAGCAGGCAGGGGAATGAAAAACTGTTTTTT	CASRQGNEKLFF
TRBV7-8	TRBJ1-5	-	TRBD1	TGTGCCAGCAGCCAGGACAGGGGCAATCAGCCCCAGCATTTT	CASSQDRGNQPQHF
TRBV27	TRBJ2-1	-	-	TGTGCCAGCAGTTGGGCGGGACCTACCCGGAATGAGCAGTTCTTC	CASSWAGPTRNEQFF
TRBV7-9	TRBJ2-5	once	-	TGTGCCAGCAGCTTACGACAGAGTCAAGAGACCCAGTACTTC	CASSLRQSQETQYF
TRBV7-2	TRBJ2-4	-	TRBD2	TGTGCCAGCAGCTTAGGCCCTAGCGGGGCGGGAGGAAACATTCAGTACTTC	CASSLGPSGAGGNIQYF
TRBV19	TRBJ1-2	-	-	TGTGCCAGTAGCAGGTCCCCCTATGGCTACACCTTC	CASSRSPYGYTF
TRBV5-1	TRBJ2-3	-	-	TGCGCCAGCAGCCCCCGGACACCGAGCACAGATACGCAGTATTTT	CASSPRTPSTDTQYF